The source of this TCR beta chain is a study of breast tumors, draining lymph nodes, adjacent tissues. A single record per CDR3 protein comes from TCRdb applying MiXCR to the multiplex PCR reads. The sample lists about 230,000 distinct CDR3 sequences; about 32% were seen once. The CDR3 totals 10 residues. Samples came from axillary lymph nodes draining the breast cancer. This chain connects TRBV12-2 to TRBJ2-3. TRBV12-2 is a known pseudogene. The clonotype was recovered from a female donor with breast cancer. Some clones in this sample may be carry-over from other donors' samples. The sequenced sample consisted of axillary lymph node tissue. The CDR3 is CASRLAWQYF. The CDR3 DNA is TGTGCAAGTCGCTTAGCTTGGCAGTATTTT.